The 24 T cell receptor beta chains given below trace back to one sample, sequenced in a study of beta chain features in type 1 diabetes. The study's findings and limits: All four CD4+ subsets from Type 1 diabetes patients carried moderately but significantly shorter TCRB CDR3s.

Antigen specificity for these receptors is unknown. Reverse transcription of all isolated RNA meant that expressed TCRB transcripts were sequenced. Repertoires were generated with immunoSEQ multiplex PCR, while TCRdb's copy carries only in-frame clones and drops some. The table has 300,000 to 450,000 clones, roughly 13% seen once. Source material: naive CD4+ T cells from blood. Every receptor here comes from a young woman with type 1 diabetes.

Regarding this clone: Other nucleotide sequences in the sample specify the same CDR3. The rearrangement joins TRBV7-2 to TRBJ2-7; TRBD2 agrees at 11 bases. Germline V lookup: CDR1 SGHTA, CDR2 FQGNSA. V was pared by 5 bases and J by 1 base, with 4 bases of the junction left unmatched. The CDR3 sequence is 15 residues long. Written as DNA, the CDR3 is TGTGCCAGCAGCGTTACTAGCGGGGGTTCCTACGAGCAGTACTTC. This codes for CASSVTSGGSYEQYF.

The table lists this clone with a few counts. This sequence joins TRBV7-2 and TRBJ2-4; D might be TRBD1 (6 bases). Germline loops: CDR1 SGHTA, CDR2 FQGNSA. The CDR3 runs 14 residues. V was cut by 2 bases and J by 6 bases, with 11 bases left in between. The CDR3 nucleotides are TGTGCCAGCAGCTTAATGGGGGCATTAAACATTCAGTACTTC. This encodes CASSLMGALNIQYF.

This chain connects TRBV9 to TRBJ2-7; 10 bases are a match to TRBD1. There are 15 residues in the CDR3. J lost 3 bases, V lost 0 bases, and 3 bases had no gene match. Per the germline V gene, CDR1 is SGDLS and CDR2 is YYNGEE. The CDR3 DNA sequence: TGTGCCAGCAGCGTAGCAGGGACAGGGGACTACGAGCAGTACTTC. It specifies CASSVAGTGDYEQYF.

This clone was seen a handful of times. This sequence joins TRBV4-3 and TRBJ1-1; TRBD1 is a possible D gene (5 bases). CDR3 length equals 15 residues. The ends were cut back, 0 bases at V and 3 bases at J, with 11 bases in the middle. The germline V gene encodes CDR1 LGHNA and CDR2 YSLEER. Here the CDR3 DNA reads TGCGCCAGCAGCCAAGATCGGGGGGTGGACACTGAAGCTTTCTTT. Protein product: CASSQDRGVDTEAFF.

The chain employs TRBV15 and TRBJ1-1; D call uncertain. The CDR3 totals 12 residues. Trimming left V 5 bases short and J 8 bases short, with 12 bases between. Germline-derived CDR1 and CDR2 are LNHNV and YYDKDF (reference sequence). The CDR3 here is CATSGWREEAFF. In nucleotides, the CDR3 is TGTGCCACCAGCGGCTGGAGGGAAGAAGCTTTCTTT.

The CDR3 DNA sequence: TGTGCCAGCAGTCTGGCCCCAGGTTCCTACGAGCAGTACTTC. It encodes CASSLAPGSYEQYF. The chain has TRBV6-1 and TRBJ2-7; D unclear. The V end lost 5 bases, the J end lost 1 base, and 12 bases lay between the germline ends. CDR1 MNHNS and CDR2 SASEGT come from the germline V gene. The CDR3 length is 14 residues.

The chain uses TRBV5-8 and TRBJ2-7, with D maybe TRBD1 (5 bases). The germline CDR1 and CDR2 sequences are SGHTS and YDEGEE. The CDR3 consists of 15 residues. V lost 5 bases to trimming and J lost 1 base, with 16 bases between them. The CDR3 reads CASSYAGQGSYEQYF. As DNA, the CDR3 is TGTGCCAGCAGTTATGCTGGGCAGGGATCCTACGAGCAGTACTTC.

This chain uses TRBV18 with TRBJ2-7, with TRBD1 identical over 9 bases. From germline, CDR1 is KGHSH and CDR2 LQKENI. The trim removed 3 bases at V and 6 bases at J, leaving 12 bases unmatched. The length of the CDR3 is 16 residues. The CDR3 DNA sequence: TGTGCCAGCTCACCTCAACGGACAGGGGAAAGGCGCGAGCAGTACTTC. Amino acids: CASSPQRTGERREQYF.

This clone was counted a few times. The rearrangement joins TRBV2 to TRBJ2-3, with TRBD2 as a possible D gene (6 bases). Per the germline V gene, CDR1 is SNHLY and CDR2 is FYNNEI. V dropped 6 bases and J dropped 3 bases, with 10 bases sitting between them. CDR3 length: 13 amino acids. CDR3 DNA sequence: TGTGCCAGCAGGACTAGTTTTACAGATACGCAGTATTTT. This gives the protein CASRTSFTDTQYF.

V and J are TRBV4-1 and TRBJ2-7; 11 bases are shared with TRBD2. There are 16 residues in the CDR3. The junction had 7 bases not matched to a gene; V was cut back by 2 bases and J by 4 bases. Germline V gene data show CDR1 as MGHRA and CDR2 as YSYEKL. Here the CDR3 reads CASSQIAGGLKYEQYF. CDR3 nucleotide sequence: TGCGCCAGCAGCCAAATAGCGGGAGGGTTGAAGTACGAGCAGTACTTC.

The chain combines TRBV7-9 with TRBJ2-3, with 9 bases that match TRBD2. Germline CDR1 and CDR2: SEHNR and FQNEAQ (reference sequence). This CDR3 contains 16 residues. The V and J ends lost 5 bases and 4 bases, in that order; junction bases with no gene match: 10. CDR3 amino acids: CASSLGLAGPADTQYF. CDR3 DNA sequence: TGTGCCAGCAGCCTTGGGCTAGCGGGACCCGCAGATACGCAGTATTTT.

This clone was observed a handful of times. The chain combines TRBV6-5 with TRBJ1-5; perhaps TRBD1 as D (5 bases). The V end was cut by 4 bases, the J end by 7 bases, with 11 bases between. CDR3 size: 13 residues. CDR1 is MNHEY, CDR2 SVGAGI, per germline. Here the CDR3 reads CASSWGQAQPQHF. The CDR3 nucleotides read TGTGCCAGCAGTTGGGGCCAGGCCCAGCCCCAGCATTTT.

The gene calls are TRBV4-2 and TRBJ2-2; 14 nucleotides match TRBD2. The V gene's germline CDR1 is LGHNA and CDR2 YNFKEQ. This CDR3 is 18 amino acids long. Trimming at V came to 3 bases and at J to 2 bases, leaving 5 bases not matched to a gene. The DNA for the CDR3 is TGTGCCAGCAGCCACCTAGGGACTAGCGGGAGAAACACCGGGGAGCTGTTTTTT. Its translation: CASSHLGTSGRNTGELFF.

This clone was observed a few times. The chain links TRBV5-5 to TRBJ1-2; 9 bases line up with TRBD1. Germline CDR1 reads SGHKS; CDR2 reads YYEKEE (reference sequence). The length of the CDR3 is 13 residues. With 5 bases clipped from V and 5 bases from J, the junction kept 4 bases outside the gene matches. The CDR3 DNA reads TGTGCCAGCAGACAGGGGGCTCGGTATGGCTACACCTTC. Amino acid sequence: CASRQGARYGYTF.

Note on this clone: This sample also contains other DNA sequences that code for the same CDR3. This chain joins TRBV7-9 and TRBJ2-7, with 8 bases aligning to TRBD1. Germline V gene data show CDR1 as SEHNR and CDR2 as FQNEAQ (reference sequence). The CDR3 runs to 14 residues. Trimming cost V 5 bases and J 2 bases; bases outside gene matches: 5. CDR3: CASSLGQGAYEQYF. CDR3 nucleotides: TGTGCCAGCAGCCTAGGACAGGGTGCCTACGAGCAGTACTTC.

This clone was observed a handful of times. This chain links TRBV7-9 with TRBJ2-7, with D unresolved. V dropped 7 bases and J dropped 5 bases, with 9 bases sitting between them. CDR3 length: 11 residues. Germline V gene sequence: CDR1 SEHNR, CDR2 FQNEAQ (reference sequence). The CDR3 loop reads CASTGSHEQYF. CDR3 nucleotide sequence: TGTGCCAGCACCGGGTCCCACGAGCAGTACTTC.

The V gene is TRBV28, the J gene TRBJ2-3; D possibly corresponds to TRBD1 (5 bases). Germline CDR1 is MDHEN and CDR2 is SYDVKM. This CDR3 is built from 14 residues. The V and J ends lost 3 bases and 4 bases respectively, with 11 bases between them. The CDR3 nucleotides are TGTGCCAGCAGTTTCTCTCAGGGTTCAGATACGCAGTATTTT. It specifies CASSFSQGSDTQYF. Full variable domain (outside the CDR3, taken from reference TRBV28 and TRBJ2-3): DVKVTQSSRYLVKRTGEKVFLECVQDMDHENMFWYRQDPGLGLRLIYFSYDVKMKEKGDIPEGYSVSREKKERFSLILESASTNQTSMYLCASSFSQGSDTQYFGPGTRLTVL.

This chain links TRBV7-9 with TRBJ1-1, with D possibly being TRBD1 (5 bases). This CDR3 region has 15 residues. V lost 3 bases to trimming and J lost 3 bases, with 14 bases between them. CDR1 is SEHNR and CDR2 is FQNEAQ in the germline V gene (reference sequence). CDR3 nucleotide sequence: TGTGCCAGCAGCTTGGGGCCCCATGGAGACACTGAAGCTTTCTTT. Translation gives CASSLGPHGDTEAFF.

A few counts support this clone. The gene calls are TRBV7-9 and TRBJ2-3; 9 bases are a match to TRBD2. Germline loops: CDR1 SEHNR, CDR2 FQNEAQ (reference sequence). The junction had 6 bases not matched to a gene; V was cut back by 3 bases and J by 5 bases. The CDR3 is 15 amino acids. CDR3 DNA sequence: TGTGCCAGCAGCTTCTTAGCGGGGGCGGGAGATACGCAGTATTTT. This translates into CASSFLAGAGDTQYF.

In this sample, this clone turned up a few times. In DNA form, the CDR3 reads TGTGCCAGCAGCTTAATGGCGGGAATCACAGATACGCAGTATTTT. This encodes CASSLMAGITDTQYF. The chain uses TRBV7-2 and TRBJ2-3; possibly TRBD2 for D (6 bases). Trimming pared 2 bases from V and 2 bases from J, leaving 11 bases between. Germline CDR1 SGHTA, CDR2 FQGNSA. The CDR3 extends over 15 amino acids.

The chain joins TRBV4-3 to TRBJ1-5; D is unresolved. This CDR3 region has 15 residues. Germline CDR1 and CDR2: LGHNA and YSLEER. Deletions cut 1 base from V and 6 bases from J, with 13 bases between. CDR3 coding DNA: TGCGCCAGCAGCCAAGTAAGAGGGAACGGTCAGCCCCAGCATTTT. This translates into CASSQVRGNGQPQHF.

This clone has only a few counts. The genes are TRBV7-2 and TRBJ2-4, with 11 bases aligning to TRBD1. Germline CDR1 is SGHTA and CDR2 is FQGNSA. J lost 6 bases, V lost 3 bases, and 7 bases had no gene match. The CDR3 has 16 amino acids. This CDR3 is CASSLGGQGAGNIQYF. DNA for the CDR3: TGTGCCAGCAGCTTGGGAGGACAGGGGGCTGGAAACATTCAGTACTTC. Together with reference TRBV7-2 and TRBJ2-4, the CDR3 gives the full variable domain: GAGVSQSPSNKVTEKGKDVELRCDPISGHTALYWYRQSLGQGLEFLIYFQGNSAPDKSGLPSDRFSAERTGGSVSTLTIQRTQQEDSAVYLCASSLGGQGAGNIQYFGAGTRLSVL.

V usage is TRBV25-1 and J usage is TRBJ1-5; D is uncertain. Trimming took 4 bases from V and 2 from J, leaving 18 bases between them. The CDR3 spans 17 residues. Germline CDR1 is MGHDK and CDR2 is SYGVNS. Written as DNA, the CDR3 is TGTGCCAGCAGTGCTCCAATCCTGTCCGGGGGCAATCAGCCCCAGCATTTT. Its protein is CASSAPILSGGNQPQHF.

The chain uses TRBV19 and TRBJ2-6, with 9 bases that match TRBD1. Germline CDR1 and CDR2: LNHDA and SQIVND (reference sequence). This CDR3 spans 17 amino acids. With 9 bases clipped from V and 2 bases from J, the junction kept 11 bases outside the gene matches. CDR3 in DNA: TGTGCCAGCAAACAGGGGGCGCAGGTAACTGGGGCCAACGTCCTGACTTTC. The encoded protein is CASKQGAQVTGANVLTF.